The 22 T cell receptor beta chains listed next were all sequenced from one sample in a study of T cell responses to AZD1222 COVID-19 vaccine. Sequencing was performed with immunoSEQ multiplex PCR; in TCRdb, only in-frame clones are kept and a portion is missing. The data hold some 150,000 clones, with 90% observed a single time. The sample here was peripheral blood, taken 28 days after the second dose of the MenACWY control vaccine. These receptors were taken from an adult who received the MenACWY meningococcal vaccine as a control.

This chain joins TRBV9 and TRBJ1-2; maybe TRBD1 (6 bases). CDR3 length: 18 amino acids. The germline V gene has CDR1 SGDLS and CDR2 YYNGEE. Trimming cost V 0 bases and J 3 bases, with 21 bases left between them. This chain's CDR3 is CASSVDLSGGTPYYGYTF. The CDR3, as DNA: TGTGCCAGCAGCGTAGATTTGAGTGGGGGGACACCGTACTATGGCTACACCTTC.

This clone is a singleton in its sample. V is TRBV28 and J is TRBJ1-3; D unresolved. The CDR3 consists of 14 residues. The V gene lost 2 bases and the J gene lost 3 bases, with 8 bases spanning the gap. Germline V gene sequence: CDR1 MDHEN, CDR2 SYDVKM. The CDR3 DNA sequence: TGTGCCAGCAGTTTAATTGGGGATGGAAACACCATATATTTT. Encoded protein: CASSLIGDGNTIYF.

Only a few counts were recorded for this clone. This chain uses TRBV19 with TRBJ1-2; TRBD1 matches 7 bases. The V and J ends lost 8 bases and 6 bases, in that order; junction bases with no gene match: 9. The CDR3 spans 13 residues. Germline CDR1 LNHDA, CDR2 SQIVND (reference sequence). The CDR3 nucleotides read TGTGCCAGTCAGAGGACAGGATACGATGGCTACACCTTC. Its protein is CASQRTGYDGYTF.

The chain joins TRBV6-5 to TRBJ1-4; D ambiguous. In germline, CDR1 is MNHEY, CDR2 SVGAGI. The ends were cut back, 6 bases at V and 0 bases at J, with 11 bases in the middle. The CDR3 has 15 amino acids. For the CDR3, the DNA is TGTGCCAGCAGCTTCCACTCCCCAACTAATGAAAAACTGTTTTTT. Its protein is CASSFHSPTNEKLFF.

J is TRBJ2-7 and V is TRBV7-2, with TRBD2 identical over 9 bases. Germline-derived CDR1 and CDR2 are SGHTA and FQGNSA. The CDR3 runs to 15 residues. The junction had 6 bases not matched to a gene; V was cut back by 4 bases and J by 2 bases. The chain's CDR3 is CASSSRLAVTYEQYF. The CDR3 DNA reads TGTGCCAGCAGCTCACGACTAGCGGTGACCTACGAGCAGTACTTC.

This clone was seen only once. V is TRBV14 and J is TRBJ1-6, with 8 positions matching TRBD1. The ends lost 2 bases at V and 7 bases at J; junction bases unmatched: 4. Germline lookup yields CDR1 SGHDN and CDR2 FVKESK. The CDR3 extends over 15 amino acids. The CDR3 loop reads CASSQYGQGNSPLHF. Here the CDR3 DNA reads TGTGCCAGCAGCCAATATGGACAGGGAAATTCACCCCTCCACTTT.

V is TRBV18 and J is TRBJ2-2; D tentatively reads TRBD1 or TRBD2 (6 bases each). Trimming stripped 3 bases from V and 0 bases from J, with 8 bases between. Per the germline V gene, CDR1 is KGHSH and CDR2 is LQKENI. The CDR3 is made up of 15 amino acids. This chain's CDR3 is CASSPGGPNTGELFF. For the CDR3, the DNA is TGTGCCAGCTCACCGGGGGGCCCGAACACCGGGGAGCTGTTTTTT.

The chain employs TRBV6-6 and TRBJ1-3, with D hard to call. CDR3 length: 15 residues. Trimming removed 5 bases at V and 4 bases at J, with 15 bases between. Germline CDR1 and CDR2: MNHNY and SVGAGI (reference sequence). As DNA, the CDR3 is TGTGCCAGCAGTCGATCCCGGGGTTGGGGAAACACCATATATTTT. The encoded protein is CASSRSRGWGNTIYF.

This chain uses TRBV18 with TRBJ2-1, with a possible D match to TRBD1 (6 bases). The V gene's germline CDR1 is KGHSH and CDR2 LQKENI. The V end lost 6 bases, the J end lost 1 base, and 16 bases lay between the germline ends. The CDR3 runs to 16 residues. DNA for the CDR3: TGTGCCAGCTCGCGAGACCCTCAGGGGTCCTACAATGAGCAGTTCTTC. Translating it yields CASSRDPQGSYNEQFF.

The J gene is TRBJ1-5, the V gene TRBV5-6; the D is unclear. The ends were cut back, 0 bases at V and 3 bases at J, with 10 bases in the middle. The CDR3 covers 15 residues. Germline loops: CDR1 SGHDT, CDR2 YYEEEE. This chain's CDR3 is CASSLGSSNNQPQHF. CDR3 nucleotide sequence: TGTGCCAGCAGCTTGGGCTCTTCTAACAATCAGCCCCAGCATTTT.

This sequence joins TRBV19 and TRBJ2-2; D may be TRBD1 or TRBD2 (5 bases each). CDR1 is LNHDA and CDR2 is SQIVND in the germline V gene (reference sequence). CDR3 length equals 15 residues. V lost 4 bases and J lost 3, with 12 bases in between. In DNA, the CDR3 is TGTGCCAGTAGTACCGGGACGGTCGACACCGGGGAGCTGTTTTTT. Translation gives CASSTGTVDTGELFF.

The genes are TRBV28 and TRBJ1-4; D gene uncertain. Trimming shortened V by 8 bases and J by 6 bases, and 16 bases separated the two germline ends. The germline V gene encodes CDR1 MDHEN and CDR2 SYDVKM. The CDR3 length is 14 residues. This CDR3 is CASQEVGVYEKLFF. The DNA of the CDR3 is TGTGCCAGCCAAGAGGTCGGGGTTTATGAAAAACTGTTTTTT.

The chain employs TRBV18 and TRBJ1-3; D may be TRBD1 (6 bases). Germline V CDR1 and CDR2: KGHSH, LQKENI. Trimming took 2 bases from V and 2 from J, leaving 7 bases between them. This CDR3 region has 14 residues. CDR3 bases: TGTGCCAGCTCACCAAGGACAGCTGGAAACACCATATATTTT. Translation gives CASSPRTAGNTIYF.

J is TRBJ1-1 and V is TRBV14; D remains ambiguous. V gave up 5 bases and J gave up 3 bases, with 10 bases separating them. The V gene's germline CDR1 is SGHDN and CDR2 FVKESK. The CDR3 is made up of 13 amino acids. The CDR3 DNA follows: TGTGCCAGCAGCGTCCACTTGGACACTGAAGCTTTCTTT. Amino acids: CASSVHLDTEAFF.

The genes are TRBV5-4 and TRBJ1-1; D remains ambiguous. Per germline, CDR1 SGHNT and CDR2 YYREEE (reference sequence). V was pared by 3 bases and J by 4 bases, with 10 bases between. The CDR3 sequence is 13 residues long. CDR3 in amino acids: CASSSHFGTEAFF. DNA for the CDR3: TGTGCCAGCAGCTCCCATTTCGGCACTGAAGCTTTCTTT.

This clone appeared a single time. The CDR3 here is CASSVRVDSGANVLTF. CDR3 DNA sequence: TGTGCCAGCTCCGTCCGAGTGGACTCTGGGGCCAACGTCCTGACTTTC. This chain uses TRBV18 with TRBJ2-6; D call uncertain. The germline V gene has CDR1 KGHSH and CDR2 LQKENI. The V end lost 6 bases, the J end lost 0 bases, and 12 bases lay between the germline ends. The length of the CDR3 is 16 residues.

V is TRBV2 and J is TRBJ1-1, with TRBD1 as a possible D gene (6 bases). V was clipped by 0 bases and J by 1 base, with 9 bases between them. This CDR3 has 15 residues. Germline-derived CDR1 and CDR2 are SNHLY and FYNNEI. The CDR3 protein is CASSEAFRGNTEAFF. CDR3 DNA sequence: TGTGCCAGCAGTGAAGCGTTCAGGGGGAACACTGAAGCTTTCTTT.

This sequence joins TRBV28 and TRBJ2-1, with a tentative D call TRBD1 (6 bases). Trimming pared 5 bases from V and 7 bases from J, leaving 18 bases between. The germline V gene encodes CDR1 MDHEN and CDR2 SYDVKM. The CDR3 is made up of 15 amino acids. The CDR3 spells CASSTTGPVGNEQFF. The DNA of the CDR3 is TGTGCCAGCAGTACCACAGGGCCGGTCGGAAATGAGCAGTTCTTC.

This chain connects TRBV28 to TRBJ2-6; D possibly corresponds to TRBD1 (6 bases). CDR3 size: 16 residues. V shed 1 base and J shed 2 bases, with 9 bases lying between them. Germline V gene sequence: CDR1 MDHEN, CDR2 SYDVKM. CDR3 loop: CASSLLGAAGANVLTF. DNA of the CDR3: TGTGCCAGCAGTTTATTGGGGGCGGCTGGGGCCAACGTCCTGACTTTC.

The V gene is TRBV27, the J gene TRBJ2-1, with D perhaps given as TRBD1 or TRBD2 (6 bases each). The V end lost 6 bases, the J end lost 8 bases, and 11 bases lay between the germline ends. Germline-derived CDR1 and CDR2 are MNHEY and SMNVEV (reference sequence). The CDR3 is 12 amino acids. The CDR3 DNA is TGTGCCAGCAGCCATAGGGGGGATGAGCAGTTCTTC. This translates into CASSHRGDEQFF.

The chain employs TRBV28 and TRBJ1-6; possibly TRBD1 for D (5 bases). The germline V and J ends were trimmed by 3 bases and 4 bases, with 7 bases remaining between them. This CDR3 contains 14 residues. Germline loops: CDR1 MDHEN, CDR2 SYDVKM. CDR3 sequence reads: CASSFGGYNSPLHF. DNA of the CDR3: TGTGCCAGCAGTTTCGGGGGGTATAATTCACCCCTCCACTTT.

The V call is TRBV6-2 or TRBV6-3, the J call TRBJ1-3; the D gene is possibly TRBD1 (5 bases). In germline, CDR1 is MNHEY, CDR2 SVGEGT. V lost 0 bases and J lost 4, with 13 bases in between. The CDR3 totals 16 residues. DNA for the CDR3: TGTGCCAGCAGTTACTCCCCAGGGAATGACGGAAACACCATATATTTT. This codes for CASSYSPGNDGNTIYF.